The 14 T cell receptor beta chains listed next were all sequenced from one sample in a study of neurological immune-mediated disorders. TCRdb redid the calling of the 5' RACE reads with MiXCR, one entry per CDR3 protein. The sample gives some 14,000 distinct CDR3 sequences, about 10% of which show up once; 24% is in the top ten. The sequenced sample consisted of PBMCs. Receptors originate from a woman aged 35 to 49 in good health.

This clonotype has ten or more counts. The chain recombines TRBV9 with TRBJ2-7; D gene unclear. The CDR3 covers 13 residues. Germline V CDR1 and CDR2: SGDLS, YYNGEE. With 4 bases removed from V and 5 bases from J, the gap between germline ends came to 13 bases. This CDR3 reads CASSSLTTNEQYF. DNA of the CDR3: TGTGCCAGCAGCTCATTGACAACGAACGAGCAGTACTTC.

This clonotype was picked up many times. The chain employs TRBV12-3 or TRBV12-4 and TRBJ2-3; 11 nucleotides agree with TRBD2. The CDR3 is 15 residues long. V gave up 6 bases and J gave up 5 bases; unmatched junction bases: 7. The CDR3 DNA is TGTGCCAGCAGCTTCCTAGCGGGGGGAGAAGATACGCAGTATTTT. This translates into CASSFLAGGEDTQYF.

This clonotype was counted many times. The chain employs TRBV15 and TRBJ2-5; the match to TRBD1 covers 8 bases. V was clipped by 7 bases and J by 5 bases; unmatched bases: 12. Germline assignment: CDR1 LNHNV and CDR2 YYDKDF (reference sequence). CDR3 length equals 15 residues. CDR3 nucleotides: TGTGCCACCACCGATGAAAGGACAGGGAGCGAGACCCAGTACTTC. It translates to CATTDERTGSETQYF.

The chain combines TRBV28 with TRBJ2-2; possibly TRBD1 for D (6 bases). CDR3 length: 17 amino acids. The germline CDR1 and CDR2 sequences are MDHEN and SYDVKM. V was shortened by 6 bases and J by 5 bases, with 22 bases between the two germline ends. CDR3 sequence (DNA): TGTGCCAGCAGCATCGTATTGGGGGCCCGGAGGACCGGGGAGCTGTTTTTT. It specifies CASSIVLGARRTGELFF. Full variable domain (outside the CDR3, taken from reference TRBV28 and TRBJ2-2): DVKVTQSSRYLVKRTGEKVFLECVQDMDHENMFWYRQDPGLGLRLIYFSYDVKMKEKGDIPEGYSVSREKKERFSLILESASTNQTSMYLCASSIVLGARRTGELFFGEGSRLTVL.

This clonotype was recorded at least ten times. This chain uses TRBV20-1 with TRBJ2-1, with TRBD1 matching 7 bases. This CDR3 contains 14 residues. From germline, CDR1 is DFQATT and CDR2 SNEGSKA (reference sequence). V was clipped by 6 bases and J by 5 bases; unmatched bases: 10. In nucleotides, the CDR3 is TGCAGTGCAATACAGGGGCACTCGGACAATGAGCAGTTCTTC. It is translated as CSAIQGHSDNEQFF.

This clonotype was detected ten times or more. V and J are TRBV5-1 and TRBJ1-3; D remains ambiguous. V lost 5 bases and J 1 base, leaving 10 bases between the germline ends. Per germline, CDR1 SGHRS and CDR2 YFSETQ. The CDR3 loop spans 14 amino acids. CDR3 coding DNA: TGCGCCAGCAGTCGGGCCGGGTCTGGAAACACCATATATTTT. Protein: CASSRAGSGNTIYF.

The table lists this clonotype with many counts. J is TRBJ2-1 and V is TRBV5-1; 7 positions agree with TRBD2. The germline CDR1 and CDR2 sequences are SGHRS and YFSETQ. After removal of 0 bases from V and 10 bases from J, the junction contained 7 bases not matched to a gene. The CDR3 runs to 14 residues. CDR3 loop: CASSLAGRGEEQFF. As DNA, the CDR3 is TGCGCCAGCAGCTTGGCCGGTCGGGGGGAGGAGCAGTTCTTC.

This clonotype was found many times. The chain joins TRBV7-9 to TRBJ1-2; no clear D. From germline, CDR1 is SEHNR and CDR2 FQNEAQ (reference sequence). The CDR3 totals 16 residues. Trimming removed 4 bases from V and 3 bases from J, with 18 bases in between. The chain's CDR3 is CASSSETTLEDYGYTF. The CDR3 nucleotides are TGTGCCAGCAGCTCGGAAACCACATTAGAGGACTATGGCTACACCTTC. Variable domain in full (rest from reference TRBV7-9 and TRBJ1-2): DTGVSQNPRHKITKRGQNVTFRCDPISEHNRLYWYRQTLGQGPEFLTYFQNEAQLEKSRLLSDRFSAERPKGSFSTLEIQRTEQGDSAMYLCASSSETTLEDYGYTFGSGTRLTVV.

This clonotype was seen repeatedly, ten times or more. The chain employs TRBV20-1 and TRBJ1-4, with 7 bases fitting TRBD1. J gave up 3 bases and V 0 bases, and 7 bases lay outside the gene matches. CDR3 size: 16 residues. CDR1 is DFQATT and CDR2 is SNEGSKA in the germline V gene (reference sequence). The chain's CDR3 is CSARDKGTASNEKLFF. The DNA of the CDR3 is TGCAGTGCTAGAGATAAGGGGACAGCGTCTAATGAAAAACTGTTTTTT.

Details on this clonotype: An end of the junction differs from the germline gene, which may be a read error. The chain is built from TRBV4-1 and TRBJ1-2, with D perhaps TRBD1 (6 bases). Germline V gene sequence: CDR1 MGHRA, CDR2 YSYEKL. This CDR3 has 14 amino acids. CDR3 residues: CASSQERWGHGYPF. The CDR3 region has the DNA TGCGCCAGCAGCCAAGAGCGGTGGGGACATGGCTACCCCTTC.

This clonotype was picked up many times. The chain carries TRBV7-2 and TRBJ2-3; TRBD2 aligns across 10 bases. With V trimmed by 4 bases and J by 6 bases, 10 bases remained unmatched. The CDR3 has 16 amino acids. The germline V gene has CDR1 SGHTA and CDR2 FQGNSA. In nucleotides, the CDR3 is TGTGCCAGCAGCTCCCAGCGGGAGGGCCCTCGGGATACGCAGTATTTT. Amino acids: CASSSQREGPRDTQYF.

This clonotype occurred many times. This sequence joins TRBV20-1 and TRBJ1-6; 8 positions agree with TRBD1. The J segment lost 5 bases and the V segment lost 6 bases, leaving 6 bases of the junction unmatched. The CDR3 is made up of 14 amino acids. Germline CDR1 is DFQATT and CDR2 is SNEGSKA (reference sequence). The DNA for the CDR3 is TGCAGTGCCCGGACAGGGACGGATAATTCACCCCTCCACTTT. It yields the protein CSARTGTDNSPLHF.

There are many counts of this clonotype. V gene TRBV6-5 combines with J gene TRBJ1-4; 8 nucleotides line up with TRBD1. In germline, CDR1 is MNHEY, CDR2 SVGAGI. With 6 bases clipped from V and 0 bases from J, the junction kept 6 bases outside the gene matches. The CDR3 consists of 16 residues. CDR3 in amino acids: CASSLDRGTTNEKLFF. CDR3 coding DNA: TGTGCCAGCAGCCTCGACAGGGGAACAACTAATGAAAAACTGTTTTTT.

This clonotype was seen many times. The chain combines TRBV3-1 with TRBJ2-7; 12 nucleotides align to TRBD2. The CDR3 is 16 residues long. J was trimmed by 6 bases and V by 4 bases; bases with no gene match: 10. CDR1 is LGHDT and CDR2 is YNNKEL in the germline V gene (reference sequence). The CDR3 region is CASSPFTSGGRSEQYF. The DNA of the CDR3 is TGTGCCAGCAGCCCGTTCACTAGCGGGGGGCGGAGCGAGCAGTACTTC.